This TCR beta chain was sequenced for a study of T cell changes during pregnancy in multiple sclerosis. Germline V gene sequence: CDR1 SGHDT, CDR2 YYEEEE. CDR3 length: 14 residues. Trimming shortened V by 4 bases and J by 10 bases, and 18 bases separated the two germline ends. Here immunoSEQ multiplex PCR was the method, and the copy in TCRdb shows in-frame clones only, minus some. The table has tens of thousands of clones, 90% seen once. This TCR was recovered from a female donor with multiple sclerosis, enrolled in a pregnancy study. The V call is TRBV5-6, the J call TRBJ2-1; tentatively, D is TRBD1 (5 bases). Specimen: CD4+ T cells from peripheral blood mononuclear cells, collected in the second trimester of pregnancy. CDR3 protein: CASSGPYGAGEQFF. CDR3 nucleotides: TGTGCCAGCAGCGGCCCCTATGGGGCTGGGGAGCAGTTCTTC.